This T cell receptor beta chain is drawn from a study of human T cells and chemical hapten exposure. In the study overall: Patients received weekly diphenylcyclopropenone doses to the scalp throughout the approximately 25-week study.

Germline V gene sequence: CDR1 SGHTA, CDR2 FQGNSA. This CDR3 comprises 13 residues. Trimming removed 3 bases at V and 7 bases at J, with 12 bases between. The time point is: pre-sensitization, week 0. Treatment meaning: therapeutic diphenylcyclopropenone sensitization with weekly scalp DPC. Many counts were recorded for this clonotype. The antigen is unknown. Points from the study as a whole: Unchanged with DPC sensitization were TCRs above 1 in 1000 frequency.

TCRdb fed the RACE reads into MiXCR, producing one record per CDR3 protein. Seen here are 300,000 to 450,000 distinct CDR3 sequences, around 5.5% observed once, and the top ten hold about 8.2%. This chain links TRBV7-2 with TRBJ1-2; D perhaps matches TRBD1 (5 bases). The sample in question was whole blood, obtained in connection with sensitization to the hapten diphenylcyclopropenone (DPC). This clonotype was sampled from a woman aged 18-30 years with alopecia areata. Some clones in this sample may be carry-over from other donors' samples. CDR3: CASSFYQGSGYTF. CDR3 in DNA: TGTGCCAGCAGCTTCTATCAGGGTTCTGGCTACACCTTC.